The 25 T cell receptor beta chains presented below share a single source sample, sequenced in a study of CD4 T cells in relation to SARS-CoV-2 and coronaviruses. Antigens of these TCRs are unknown. CD4+ T cells from unexposed donors were obtained before the COVID-19 pandemic (2011-2018). The cells were cultured for about ten days before CD4+ T cells were isolated. Data came from immunoSEQ multiplex PCR; TCRdb stores just in-frame clones and leaves some out. The data hold some 20,000 clones, with 60% to 80% observed a single time. The sample taken for sequencing was CD4+ T cells from PBMCs, cultured in vitro. These receptors were obtained from a human donor in good health.

The gene calls are TRBV19 and TRBJ2-7; TRBD1 agrees at 9 bases. Germline trimming cut 6 bases from V and 5 bases from J; bases unmatched to any gene: 5. Looked up from germline, CDR1 is LNHDA and CDR2 is SQIVND (reference sequence). This CDR3 is 13 amino acids long. CDR3 in amino acids: CASSIGQGNEQYF. Here the CDR3 DNA reads TGTGCCAGTAGCATCGGACAGGGGAACGAGCAGTACTTC.

The genes are TRBV15 and TRBJ1-2; 9 nucleotides agree with TRBD1. CDR3 length: 16 amino acids. After removal of 6 bases from V and 0 bases from J, the junction contained 8 bases not matched to a gene. CDR1 is LNHNV and CDR2 is YYDKDF in the germline V gene (reference sequence). CDR3: CATRAPGTGTNYGYTF. The CDR3 nucleotides read TGTGCCACCAGAGCCCCCGGGACAGGGACTAACTATGGCTACACCTTC.

The chain combines TRBV7-9 with TRBJ2-3; tentative D call: TRBD2 (6 bases). CDR3 size: 17 residues. The ends were cut back, 1 base at V and 4 bases at J, with 18 bases in the middle. In germline, CDR1 is SEHNR, CDR2 FQNEAQ (reference sequence). The CDR3: CASSLGLTGASADTQYF. Written as DNA, the CDR3 is TGTGCCAGCAGCTTAGGACTGACGGGAGCCTCTGCAGATACGCAGTATTTT.

This chain joins TRBV18 and TRBJ2-2, with D tentatively TRBD1 or TRBD2 (5 bases each). This CDR3 spans 14 amino acids. Germline CDR1 KGHSH, CDR2 LQKENI. V was trimmed by 3 bases and J by 8 bases, leaving 13 bases between them. The CDR3 loop reads CASSPGVSRGELFF. Written as DNA, the CDR3 is TGTGCCAGCTCACCGGGGGTATCGCGTGGGGAGCTGTTTTTT.

The chain employs TRBV5-1 and TRBJ1-3; D remains ambiguous. Germline-derived CDR1 and CDR2 are SGHRS and YFSETQ. The CDR3 extends over 15 amino acids. Trimming took off 5 bases at V and 2 bases at J, with 14 bases between the two ends. CDR3 protein: CASRPGIMAGNTIYF. The CDR3 DNA sequence: TGCGCCAGCAGGCCCGGGATCATGGCTGGAAACACCATATATTTT.

The chain links TRBV14 to TRBJ2-5, with D tentatively TRBD2 (5 bases). The V gene lost 0 bases and the J gene lost 7 bases, with 21 bases spanning the gap. This CDR3 is built from 17 residues. Germline-derived CDR1 and CDR2 are SGHDN and FVKESK. As DNA, the CDR3 is TGTGCCAGCAGCCAAGAGGATCCTAGCACCTACCTGGGGACCCAGTACTTC. Translated: CASSQEDPSTYLGTQYF. Full variable domain (remainder filled in from reference TRBV14 and TRBJ2-5): EAGVTQFPSHSVIEKGQTVTLRCDPISGHDNLYWYRRVMGKEIKFLLHFVKESKQDESGMPNNRFLAERTGGTYSTLKVQPAELEDSGVYFCASSQEDPSTYLGTQYFGPGTRLLVL.

The rearrangement links TRBV28 to TRBJ1-3; maybe TRBD1 (6 bases). This CDR3 has 15 residues. Looked up from germline, CDR1 is MDHEN and CDR2 is SYDVKM. V was pared by 5 bases and J by 5 bases, with 16 bases between. This CDR3 is CASSRTQGKRNTIYF. The CDR3 coding sequence is TGTGCCAGCAGTCGAACCCAGGGGAAGAGAAACACCATATATTTT.

The chain carries TRBV18 and TRBJ1-1, with D tentatively TRBD1 (5 bases). Germline values: CDR1 KGHSH, CDR2 LQKENI. This CDR3 contains 19 residues. Trimming took 2 bases from V and 5 from J, leaving 27 bases between them. DNA for the CDR3: TGTGCCAGCTCACCAAGAAGCTCTATCGGAGCAGGGTTTGGAACTGAAGCTTTCTTT. Amino acid sequence: CASSPRSSIGAGFGTEAFF.

The rearrangement joins TRBV27 to TRBJ1-6; D ambiguous. From germline, CDR1 is MNHEY and CDR2 SMNVEV (reference sequence). V lost 0 bases and J 9 bases, leaving 6 bases between the germline ends. This CDR3 spans 13 amino acids. CDR3 residues: CASSLSQVSPLHF. Here the CDR3 DNA reads TGTGCCAGCAGTTTATCGCAAGTTTCACCCCTCCACTTT.

The J gene is TRBJ1-5, the V gene TRBV21-1; the D call TRBD1 from the table was never checked on the DNA. TRBV21-1 is termed a pseudogene. This CDR3 contains 15 residues. The CDR3 DNA reads TGTGCCAGCAGCAAAAGGGGGCAGAGCAATCAGCCCCAGCATTTT. It translates to CASSKRGQSNQPQHF.

This clone was observed a handful of times. V usage is TRBV30 and J usage is TRBJ2-3, with D possibly being TRBD1 or TRBD2 (5 bases each). V was cut by 1 base and J by 2 bases, with 13 bases left in between. The V gene's germline CDR1 is GTSNPN and CDR2 SVGIG (reference sequence). CDR3 length equals 15 residues. The CDR3 sequence is CAWSAGTVYTDTQYF. The DNA of the CDR3 is TGTGCCTGGAGTGCCGGGACCGTTTACACAGATACGCAGTATTTT.

This chain links TRBV12-3 or TRBV12-4 with TRBJ1-2, with unresolved D. The V gene lost 3 bases and the J gene lost 7 bases, with 12 bases spanning the gap. The CDR3 consists of 13 residues. CDR3 sequence (DNA): TGTGCCAGCAGTTTGCGGGAACGGGCTGGCTACACCTTC. This gives the protein CASSLRERAGYTF.

This chain connects TRBV28 to TRBJ1-3; a weak D match, TRBD1 (6 bases). The CDR3 runs to 16 residues. Trimming pared 3 bases from V and 0 bases from J, leaving 12 bases between. Germline assignment: CDR1 MDHEN and CDR2 SYDVKM. CDR3 in amino acids: CASSFGGLASGNTIYF. CDR3 sequence (DNA): TGTGCCAGCAGTTTCGGGGGGCTCGCCTCTGGAAACACCATATATTTT.

The V gene is TRBV7-2, the J gene TRBJ2-7; perhaps TRBD2 as D (5 bases). Germline V gene lookup returns CDR1 SGHTA and CDR2 FQGNSA. V shed 2 bases and J shed 0 bases, with 11 bases lying between them. The CDR3 extends over 15 amino acids. As DNA, the CDR3 is TGTGCCAGCAGCTTATCGGTAGCGTACTCCTACGAGCAGTACTTC. Translating gives CASSLSVAYSYEQYF.

The rearrangement uses TRBV6-2 or TRBV6-3 and TRBJ2-7, with 9 positions matching TRBD1. The germline V gene encodes CDR1 MNHEY and CDR2 SVGEGT. The CDR3 runs to 15 residues. The V segment lost 0 bases and the J segment 1 base; nucleotides outside the gene matches: 1. The CDR3 DNA is TGTGCCAGCAGTTACTCGGGACAGGGTTCCTACGAGCAGTACTTC. Its translation: CASSYSGQGSYEQYF.

The chain uses TRBV9 and TRBJ2-1; 12 bases align to TRBD1. Trimming cost V 7 bases and J 10 bases; bases outside gene matches: 12. This CDR3 has 15 residues. CDR1 is SGDLS, CDR2 YYNGEE, per germline. The chain's CDR3 is CASSTGDRGRGEQFF. CDR3 sequence (DNA): TGTGCCAGCTCAACCGGGGACAGGGGGCGCGGAGAGCAGTTCTTC. Full variable domain (remainder filled in from reference TRBV9 and TRBJ2-1): DSGVTQTPKHLITATGQRVTLRCSPRSGDLSVYWYQQSLDQGLQFLIQYYNGEERAKGNILERFSAQQFPDLHSELNLSSLELGDSALYFCASSTGDRGRGEQFFGPGTRLTVL.

V usage is TRBV10-3 and J usage is TRBJ2-7; 9 bases line up with TRBD1. Germline CDR1 reads ENHRY; CDR2 reads SYGVKD. V trimming: 2 bases; J trimming: 4 bases; junction bases outside the gene matches: 0. This CDR3 region has 13 residues. The CDR3 nucleotides read TGTGCCATCAGTGAGGGACAGGGGTACGAGCAGTACTTC. Its translation: CAISEGQGYEQYF.

The gene calls are TRBV30 and TRBJ1-6, with D maybe TRBD1 (5 bases). Germline V gene lookup returns CDR1 GTSNPN and CDR2 SVGIG (reference sequence). The V end was cut by 2 bases, the J end by 8 bases, with 16 bases between. The CDR3 totals 15 residues. The DNA of the CDR3 is TGTGCCTGGAGTCGATTGGGGGGGGGTGATTCACCCCTCCACTTT. Its translation is CAWSRLGGGDSPLHF.

This clone has just one count. The chain is built from TRBV3-1 (or the pseudogene TRBV3-2) and TRBJ2-1; 15 bases are shared with TRBD2. The V gene's germline CDR1 is LGHDT and CDR2 YNNKEL (reference sequence). The CDR3 contains 18 residues. Trimming at V came to 0 bases and at J to 4 bases, leaving 4 bases not matched to a gene. The CDR3 here is CASSQDGLAGGPYNEQFF. Here the CDR3 DNA reads TGTGCCAGCAGCCAAGACGGACTAGCGGGAGGGCCATACAATGAGCAGTTCTTC.

Only a few counts were recorded for this clone. The chain uses TRBV28 and TRBJ1-5; D is perhaps TRBD1 (5 bases). In germline, CDR1 is MDHEN, CDR2 SYDVKM. The V gene lost 3 bases and the J gene lost 6 bases, with 12 bases spanning the gap. The CDR3 totals 14 residues. The CDR3: CASSLAGSAQPQHF. The CDR3 nucleotides are TGTGCCAGCAGTTTGGCAGGGTCCGCTCAGCCCCAGCATTTT.

The chain is built from TRBV11-2 and TRBJ2-1; D is ambiguous. Germline CDR1 is SGHAT and CDR2 is FQNNGV. The CDR3 spans 15 residues. V dropped 0 bases and J dropped 3 bases, with 9 bases sitting between them. The CDR3 is CASSLDADGYNEQFF. In nucleotides, the CDR3 is TGTGCCAGCAGCTTAGATGCTGACGGCTACAATGAGCAGTTCTTC.

This rearrangement joins TRBV3-1 (or the pseudogene TRBV3-2) to TRBJ1-4; D not certain. Germline CDR1 and CDR2: LGHDT and YNNKEL (reference sequence). This CDR3 comprises 14 residues. V shed 0 bases and J shed 8 bases, with 10 bases lying between them. The CDR3 DNA reads TGTGCCAGCAGCCAAGATCTAGTGCGGGAAAAACTGTTTTTT. Translated: CASSQDLVREKLFF.

The J gene is TRBJ1-1, the V gene TRBV11-2, with D unclear. This CDR3 contains 13 residues. The germline V gene has CDR1 SGHAT and CDR2 FQNNGV. With 5 bases removed from V and 4 bases from J, the gap between germline ends came to 11 bases. CDR3: CASSRQESTEAFF. The CDR3 DNA sequence: TGTGCCAGCAGCAGGCAGGAGAGCACTGAAGCTTTCTTT.

The J gene is TRBJ2-2, the V gene TRBV7-9; possible D gene TRBD1, 6 bases. CDR3 size: 19 residues. CDR1 and CDR2 (germline): SEHNR, FQNEAQ (reference sequence). Trimming took off 3 bases at V and 1 base at J, with 21 bases between the two ends. The CDR3 sequence is CASSFRLAPRDMNTGELFF. CDR3 DNA: TGTGCCAGCAGCTTTAGATTAGCCCCCCGGGACATGAACACCGGGGAGCTGTTTTTT.

The chain joins TRBV24-1 to TRBJ1-5; 9 positions agree with TRBD1. Trimming at V came to 9 bases and at J to 6 bases, leaving 2 bases not matched to a gene. The V gene's germline CDR1 is KGHDR and CDR2 SFDVKD. CDR3 length equals 12 residues. CDR3 DNA: TGTGCCACCGGACAGGGGTTTCAGCCCCAGCATTTT. This gives the protein CATGQGFQPQHF.